This TCR beta chain derives from a study of post-analysis software for immune sequencing data. Study overall: The patients showed relapsing-remitting, secondary progressive and progressive-relapsing multiple sclerosis courses. Study-level findings and limits: Multiple sclerosis was associated with a significant reduction in normalized Chao1 diversity relative to controls. Among 5 or 6 TRBV segments more frequent in patients than controls were TRBV5-6, TRBV5-1 and TRBV20-1. Strong same-batch co-clustering of samples appeared with F measure clustering.

Trimming removed 3 bases at V and 8 bases at J, with 25 bases between. The CDR3 consists of 17 residues. Germline loops: CDR1 MDHEN, CDR2 SYDVKM. With respect to this clonotype: Its antigen is still unknown.

Sequencing libraries made from TCR beta cDNA carried unique molecular identifiers. T cells numbering about 0.85 to 11 million yielded cDNA molecules that totaled about 500,000. MiXCR was run by TCRdb on the PCR reads, yielding one entry per CDR3 protein. The table lists a few hundred thousand distinct CDR3 sequences, roughly 45% of them singletons. Sequencing used blood. The J gene is TRBJ1-2, the V gene TRBV28, with TRBD1 as a possible D gene (5 bases). The source of this sequence is a girl aged 10-17 years with multiple sclerosis. In DNA form, the CDR3 reads TGTGCCAGCAGTTTCCAAGCAGGAACGGGGCAGATAGGGGGCTACACCTTC. Translated, it gives CASSFQAGTGQIGGYTF.